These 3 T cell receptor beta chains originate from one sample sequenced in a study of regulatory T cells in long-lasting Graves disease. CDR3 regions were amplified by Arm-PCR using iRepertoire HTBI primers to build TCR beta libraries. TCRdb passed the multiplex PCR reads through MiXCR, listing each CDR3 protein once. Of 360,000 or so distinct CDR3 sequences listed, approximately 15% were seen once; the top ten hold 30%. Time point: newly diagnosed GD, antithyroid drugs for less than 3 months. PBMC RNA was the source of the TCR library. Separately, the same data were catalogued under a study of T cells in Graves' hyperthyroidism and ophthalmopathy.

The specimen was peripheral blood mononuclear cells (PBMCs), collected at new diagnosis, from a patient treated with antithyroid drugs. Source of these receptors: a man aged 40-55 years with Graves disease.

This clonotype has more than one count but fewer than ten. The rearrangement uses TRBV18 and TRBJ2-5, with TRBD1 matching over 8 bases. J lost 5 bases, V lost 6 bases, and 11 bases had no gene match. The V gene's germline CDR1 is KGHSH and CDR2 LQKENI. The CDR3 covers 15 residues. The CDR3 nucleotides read TGTGCCAGCTCCCTCATTCCGGCAGGGGGCGAGACCCAGTACTTC. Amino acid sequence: CASSLIPAGGETQYF.

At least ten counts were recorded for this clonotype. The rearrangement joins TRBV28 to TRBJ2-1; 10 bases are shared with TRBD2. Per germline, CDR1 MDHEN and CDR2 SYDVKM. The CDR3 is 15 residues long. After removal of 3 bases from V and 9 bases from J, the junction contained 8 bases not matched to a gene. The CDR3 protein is CASSFSTSGVGEQFF. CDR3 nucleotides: TGTGCCAGCAGTTTCAGTACTAGCGGGGTAGGTGAGCAGTTCTTC. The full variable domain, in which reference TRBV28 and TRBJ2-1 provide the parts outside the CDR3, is DVKVTQSSRYLVKRTGEKVFLECVQDMDHENMFWYRQDPGLGLRLIYFSYDVKMKEKGDIPEGYSVSREKKERFSLILESASTNQTSMYLCASSFSTSGVGEQFFGPGTRLTVL.

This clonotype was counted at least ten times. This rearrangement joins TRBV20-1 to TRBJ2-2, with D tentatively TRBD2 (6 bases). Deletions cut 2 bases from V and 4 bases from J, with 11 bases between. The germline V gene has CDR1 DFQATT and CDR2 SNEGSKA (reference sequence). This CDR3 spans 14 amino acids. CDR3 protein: CSARYGGITGELFF. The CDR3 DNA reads TGCAGTGCTAGATACGGGGGTATCACCGGGGAGCTGTTTTTT.